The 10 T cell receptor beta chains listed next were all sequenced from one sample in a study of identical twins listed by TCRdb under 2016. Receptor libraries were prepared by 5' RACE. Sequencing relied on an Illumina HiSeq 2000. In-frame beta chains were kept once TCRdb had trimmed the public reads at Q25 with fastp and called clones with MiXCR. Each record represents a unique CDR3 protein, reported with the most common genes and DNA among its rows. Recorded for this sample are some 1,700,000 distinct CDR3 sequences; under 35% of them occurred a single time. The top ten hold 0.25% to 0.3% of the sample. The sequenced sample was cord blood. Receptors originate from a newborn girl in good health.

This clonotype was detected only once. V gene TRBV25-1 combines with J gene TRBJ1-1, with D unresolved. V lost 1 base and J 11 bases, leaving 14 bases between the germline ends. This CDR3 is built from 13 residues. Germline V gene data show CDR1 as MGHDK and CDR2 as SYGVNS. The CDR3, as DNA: TGTGCCAGCAGTGAATCTGGCAGCCCCTACGCTTTCTTT. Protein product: CASSESGSPYAFF. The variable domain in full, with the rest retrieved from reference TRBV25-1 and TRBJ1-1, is EADIYQTPRYLVIGTGKKITLECSQTMGHDKMYWYQQDPGMELHLIHYSYGVNSTEKGDLSSESTVSRIRTEHFPLTLESARPSHTSQYLCASSESGSPYAFFGQGTRLTVV.

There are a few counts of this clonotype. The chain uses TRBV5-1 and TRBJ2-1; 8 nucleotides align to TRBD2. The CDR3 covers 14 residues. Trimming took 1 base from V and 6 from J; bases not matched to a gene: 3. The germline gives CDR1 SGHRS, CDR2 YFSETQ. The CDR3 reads CASSLPGGVNEQFF. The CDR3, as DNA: TGCGCCAGCAGCTTGCCGGGAGGGGTCAATGAGCAGTTCTTC. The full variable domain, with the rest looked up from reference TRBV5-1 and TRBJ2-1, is KAGVTQTPRYLIKTRGQQVTLSCSPISGHRSVSWYQQTPGQGLQFLFEYFSETQRNKGNFPGRFSGRQFSNSRSEMNVSTLELGDSALYLCASSLPGGVNEQFFGPGTRLTVL.

CDR3 sequence (DNA): TGTGCCAGCACTCGGGTCAGGGGTGAAAAACTGTTTTTT. Its protein is CASTRVRGEKLFF. This chain joins TRBV6-1 and TRBJ1-4, with a tentative D call TRBD1 (6 bases). V was shortened by 7 bases and J by 7 bases, with 13 bases between the two germline ends. Germline V gene sequence: CDR1 MNHNS, CDR2 SASEGT. This CDR3 is built from 13 residues.

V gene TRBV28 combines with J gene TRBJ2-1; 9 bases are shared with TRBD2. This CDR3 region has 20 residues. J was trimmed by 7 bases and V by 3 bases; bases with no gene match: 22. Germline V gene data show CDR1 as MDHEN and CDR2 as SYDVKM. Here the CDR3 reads CASSFGDIGLASLRGNEQFF. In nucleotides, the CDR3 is TGTGCCAGCAGTTTTGGAGATATAGGACTAGCGAGCCTGAGAGGTAATGAGCAGTTCTTC.

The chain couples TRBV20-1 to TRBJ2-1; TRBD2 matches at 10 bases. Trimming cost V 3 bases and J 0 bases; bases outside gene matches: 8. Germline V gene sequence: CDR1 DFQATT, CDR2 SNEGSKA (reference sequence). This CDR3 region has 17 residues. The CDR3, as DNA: TGCAGTGCTAGCCGTCATCTAGCGGGGGCCTCCTACAATGAGCAGTTCTTC. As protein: CSASRHLAGASYNEQFF.

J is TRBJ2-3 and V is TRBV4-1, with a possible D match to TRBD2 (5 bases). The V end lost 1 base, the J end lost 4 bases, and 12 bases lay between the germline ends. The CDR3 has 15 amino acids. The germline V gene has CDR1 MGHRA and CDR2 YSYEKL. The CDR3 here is CASSQVRLASDTQYF. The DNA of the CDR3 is TGCGCCAGCAGCCAAGTGAGGCTAGCTTCAGATACGCAGTATTTT.

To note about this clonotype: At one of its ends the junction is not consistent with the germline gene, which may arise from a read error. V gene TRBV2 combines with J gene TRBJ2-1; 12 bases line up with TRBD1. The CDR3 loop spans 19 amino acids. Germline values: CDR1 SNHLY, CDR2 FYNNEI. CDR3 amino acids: CASNGGQGAYTGSYSEQFF. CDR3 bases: TGTGCCAGCAACGGGGGACAGGGGGCCTATACGGGCTCTTACAGTGAGCAGTTCTTC.

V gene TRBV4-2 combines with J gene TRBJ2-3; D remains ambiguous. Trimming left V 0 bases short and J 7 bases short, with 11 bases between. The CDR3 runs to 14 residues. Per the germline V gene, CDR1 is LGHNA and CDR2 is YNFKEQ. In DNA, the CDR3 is TGTGCCAGCAGCCAAGACATTATGGGGAATACGCAGTATTTT. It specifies CASSQDIMGNTQYF.

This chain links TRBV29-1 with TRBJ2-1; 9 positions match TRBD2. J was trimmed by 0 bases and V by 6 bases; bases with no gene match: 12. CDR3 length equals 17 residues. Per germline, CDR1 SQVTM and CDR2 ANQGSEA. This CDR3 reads CSVRRLAGPYSYNEQFF. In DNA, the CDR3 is TGCAGCGTCCGGAGGCTAGCGGGGCCCTACTCCTACAATGAGCAGTTCTTC.

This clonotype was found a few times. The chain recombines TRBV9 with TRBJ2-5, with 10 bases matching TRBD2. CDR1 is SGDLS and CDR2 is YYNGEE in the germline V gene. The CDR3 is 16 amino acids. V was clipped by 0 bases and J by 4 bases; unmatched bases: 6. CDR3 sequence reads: CASSVGSGGAGETQYF. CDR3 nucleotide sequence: TGTGCCAGCAGCGTAGGCAGCGGGGGGGCGGGAGAGACCCAGTACTTC. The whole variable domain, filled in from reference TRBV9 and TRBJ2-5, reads DSGVTQTPKHLITATGQRVTLRCSPRSGDLSVYWYQQSLDQGLQFLIQYYNGEERAKGNILERFSAQQFPDLHSELNLSSLELGDSALYFCASSVGSGGAGETQYFGPGTRLLVL.